Below, 31 T cell receptor beta chains from the same sample are listed, as sequenced in a study of T-cell memory formation after mild COVID-19. TCRdb passed the 5' RACE reads through MiXCR, listing each CDR3 protein once. The table lists under 400,000 distinct CDR3 sequences, under 30% of them singletons. The sequencing sample was made of PBMCs or a T cell subset sorted from them (not recorded which). Receptor source: an adult woman who had mild COVID-19 (a few samples of this study predate the infection). Cell type and time point are not known.

The chain carries TRBV5-4 and TRBJ2-1; TRBD2 matches 7 bases. V lost 3 bases to trimming and J lost 7 bases; unmatched junction nucleotides: 16. The V gene's germline CDR1 is SGHNT and CDR2 YYREEE (reference sequence). The CDR3 runs to 17 residues. The CDR3 DNA sequence: TGTGCCAGCAGCTCGAGACTAGCCGACCTTACCCGGAATGAGCAGTTCTTC. This encodes CASSSRLADLTRNEQFF.

The CDR3 sequence is CASSLGLRTGANVLTF. CDR3 nucleotides: TGCGCCAGCAGCTTGGGACTCCGAACCGGGGCCAACGTCCTGACTTTC. The chain carries TRBV5-1 and TRBJ2-6; D gene unclear. Trimming left V 0 bases short and J 4 bases short, with 11 bases between. CDR1 is SGHRS and CDR2 is YFSETQ in the germline V gene. The CDR3 runs to 16 residues.

The chain couples TRBV10-3 to TRBJ1-2; D remains ambiguous. The length of the CDR3 is 13 residues. CDR1 is ENHRY and CDR2 is SYGVKD in the germline V gene. V was cut by 4 bases and J by 4 bases, with 10 bases left in between. The chain's CDR3 is CAISAVSGYGYTF. The CDR3 nucleotides are TGTGCCATCAGTGCGGTCTCAGGCTATGGCTACACCTTC.

The V gene is TRBV30, the J gene TRBJ1-2; possible D gene TRBD1, 5 bases. V was clipped by 6 bases and J by 4 bases, with 12 bases between them. The germline gives CDR1 GTSNPN, CDR2 SVGIG (reference sequence). CDR3 size: 12 residues. The DNA of the CDR3 is TGTGCCTGCCCAGGGTTAACCTATGGCTACACCTTC. Its translation: CACPGLTYGYTF. The entire variable domain, with the rest obtained from reference TRBV30 and TRBJ1-2, is as follows: SQTIHQWPATLVQPVGSPLSLECTVEGTSNPNLYWYRQAAGRGLQLLFYSVGIGQISSEVPQNLSASRPQDRQFILSSKKLLLSDSGFYLCACPGLTYGYTFGSGTRLTVV.

The chain uses TRBV3-1 and TRBJ1-2, with TRBD1 matching 7 bases. Germline-derived CDR1 and CDR2 are LGHDT and YNNKEL (reference sequence). V was pared by 4 bases and J by 3 bases, with 14 bases of the junction left unmatched. The length of the CDR3 is 17 residues. CDR3 coding DNA: TGTGCCAGCAGCCCTTACGGTAGGGGGCAAGAGGACTATGGCTACACCTTC. Translation: CASSPYGRGQEDYGYTF.

This clonotype appeared a few times. The chain couples TRBV5-1 to TRBJ2-5; unclear D gene. Trimming stripped 1 base from V and 1 base from J, with 11 bases between. Germline loops: CDR1 SGHRS, CDR2 YFSETQ. This CDR3 region has 15 residues. The CDR3 spells CASSLNLGTQETQYF. CDR3 DNA sequence: TGCGCCAGCAGCTTGAACCTCGGCACCCAAGAGACCCAGTACTTC.

This clonotype was detected only a few times. J is TRBJ2-7 and V is TRBV5-1, with TRBD1 identical over 8 bases. The CDR3 length is 15 residues. Germline loops: CDR1 SGHRS, CDR2 YFSETQ. Unmatched junction bases numbered 10, after V lost 5 bases and J lost 3 bases. CDR3: CASRFTGQGLYEQYF. CDR3 DNA: TGCGCCAGCAGATTTACCGGACAGGGTCTCTACGAGCAGTACTTC. Full variable domain (outside the CDR3, taken from reference TRBV5-1 and TRBJ2-7): KAGVTQTPRYLIKTRGQQVTLSCSPISGHRSVSWYQQTPGQGLQFLFEYFSETQRNKGNFPGRFSGRQFSNSRSEMNVSTLELGDSALYLCASRFTGQGLYEQYFGPGTRLTVT.

The chain joins TRBV20-1 to TRBJ2-7; D is ambiguous. The CDR3 is 13 residues long. Germline-derived CDR1 and CDR2 are DFQATT and SNEGSKA (reference sequence). Trimming left V 3 bases short and J 0 bases short, with 9 bases between. The CDR3, as DNA: TGCAGTGCTAGTCGCAGGAGCTCCTACGAGCAGTACTTC. This gives the protein CSASRRSSYEQYF.

This clonotype was observed a few times. The chain employs TRBV20-1 and TRBJ1-5; tentatively, D is TRBD1 (6 bases). V was clipped by 6 bases and J by 11 bases, with 17 bases between them. Germline V gene sequence: CDR1 DFQATT, CDR2 SNEGSKA (reference sequence). This CDR3 has 12 residues. CDR3 sequence: CSAFPGGATQHF. CDR3 sequence (DNA): TGCAGTGCCTTCCCGGGGGGGGCAACCCAGCATTTT.

V is TRBV30 and J is TRBJ2-2, with D perhaps TRBD2 (5 bases). The CDR3 contains 14 residues. V was clipped by 2 bases and J by 4 bases, with 11 bases between them. Per the germline V gene, CDR1 is GTSNPN and CDR2 is SVGIG (reference sequence). CDR3 protein: CAWSWMGVTGELFF. The CDR3 DNA follows: TGTGCCTGGAGTTGGATGGGAGTCACCGGGGAGCTGTTTTTT.

The chain joins TRBV4-2 to TRBJ2-7; the match to TRBD1 covers 7 bases. The junction had 2 bases not matched to a gene; V was cut back by 0 bases and J by 0 bases. CDR3 size: 15 residues. CDR1 is LGHNA and CDR2 is YNFKEQ in the germline V gene. CDR3: CASSQDRDSSYEQYF. CDR3 DNA: TGTGCCAGCAGCCAAGATAGGGACAGCTCCTACGAGCAGTACTTC.

V is TRBV7-8 and J is TRBJ1-2, with 10 bases matching TRBD1. Looked up from germline, CDR1 is SGHVS and CDR2 is FQNEAQ. J gave up 8 bases and V 5 bases, and 8 bases lay outside the gene matches. The length of the CDR3 is 14 residues. The CDR3 here is CASSPGTGVGGYTF. The CDR3 DNA is TGTGCCAGCAGCCCCGGGACAGGGGTTGGGGGCTACACCTTC.

This clonotype was observed a handful of times. This sequence joins TRBV5-1 and TRBJ2-5; possibly TRBD2 for D (6 bases). This CDR3 has 16 residues. CDR1 and CDR2 from the germline V gene are SGHRS and YFSETQ. Trimming took off 0 bases at V and 4 bases at J, with 16 bases between the two ends. CDR3: CASSLASGGMGETQYF. The CDR3 DNA reads TGCGCCAGCAGCTTGGCCTCGGGCGGGATGGGAGAGACCCAGTACTTC.

The V call is TRBV14, the J call TRBJ2-3, with D possibly TRBD2 on 6 matching bases. Germline values: CDR1 SGHDN, CDR2 FVKESK. CDR3 length: 16 residues. Trimming cost V 0 bases and J 6 bases, with 16 bases left between them. The CDR3 DNA reads TGTGCCAGCAGCCAAGAAGAGGTAGCGGCTCTGGATACGCAGTATTTT. Protein sequence: CASSQEEVAALDTQYF.

This clonotype was seen only a few times. This chain joins TRBV6-5 and TRBJ1-2; tentative D call: TRBD1 (5 bases). In germline, CDR1 is MNHEY, CDR2 SVGAGI. Trimming stripped 5 bases from V and 4 bases from J, with 14 bases between. The CDR3 contains 14 residues. The DNA of the CDR3 is TGTGCCAGCAGTCCGCGGGGGATCGGCTATGGCTACACCTTC. Translating gives CASSPRGIGYGYTF.

The chain has TRBV12-3 or TRBV12-4 and TRBJ2-1; D tentatively reads TRBD1 or TRBD2 (5 bases each). V lost 5 bases and J 9 bases, leaving 14 bases between the germline ends. The length of the CDR3 is 13 residues. Written as DNA, the CDR3 is TGTGCCAGCAGTCACCTCAGGGACGGTGAGCAGTTCTTC. Translating it yields CASSHLRDGEQFF.

This chain connects TRBV19 to TRBJ2-1, with 7 bases matching TRBD2. V trimming: 4 bases; J trimming: 4 bases; junction bases outside the gene matches: 10. The CDR3 contains 16 residues. Germline-derived CDR1 and CDR2 are LNHDA and SQIVND (reference sequence). The CDR3 nucleotides read TGTGCCAGTAGTACCCAGCGGGGTTGGGGGTACAATGAGCAGTTCTTC. The encoded protein is CASSTQRGWGYNEQFF.

This chain uses TRBV21-1 with TRBJ2-3; the table's TRBD2 call for D was not verified on the DNA. TRBV21-1 counts as a pseudogene. The CDR3 has 19 residues. The CDR3 nucleotides read TGTGCCACCTCCTCCCTTGGGACTAGCGGAAGACTTAGCACAGATACGCAGTATTTT. Protein sequence: CATSSLGTSGRLSTDTQYF.

This clonotype appeared many times. This chain joins TRBV6-2 or TRBV6-3 and TRBJ2-3, with 11 bases fitting TRBD2. Germline V lookup: CDR1 MNHEY, CDR2 SVGEGT. The CDR3 is 16 amino acids. The J segment lost 0 bases and the V segment lost 6 bases, leaving 5 bases of the junction unmatched. The CDR3 coding sequence is TGTGCCAGCAGCCTAGCGGGAGGATCTAGCACAGATACGCAGTATTTT. Protein product: CASSLAGGSSTDTQYF.

The rearrangement uses TRBV6-2 or TRBV6-3 and TRBJ1-4, with D tentatively TRBD1 (5 bases). Germline CDR1 reads MNHEY; CDR2 reads SVGEGT. The CDR3 spans 15 residues. V was shortened by 4 bases and J by 5 bases, with 14 bases between the two germline ends. For the CDR3, the DNA is TGTGCCAGCAGTTCCCCGGGACGGTGGAATGAAAAACTGTTTTTT. The encoded protein is CASSSPGRWNEKLFF.

The chain couples TRBV19 to TRBJ2-3; D gene unclear. Trimming cost V 5 bases and J 3 bases, with 15 bases left between them. This CDR3 is 15 amino acids long. Germline V gene lookup returns CDR1 LNHDA and CDR2 SQIVND (reference sequence). The CDR3 protein is CASSALGTPTDTQYF. The CDR3 DNA sequence: TGTGCCAGTAGTGCCCTAGGAACCCCGACAGATACGCAGTATTTT.

The rearrangement uses TRBV30 and TRBJ1-5, with D uncertain. Germline V CDR1 and CDR2: GTSNPN, SVGIG (reference sequence). V lost 2 bases and J lost 6, with 14 bases in between. The CDR3 totals 14 residues. The CDR3, as DNA: TGTGCCTGGAGTTCAGGTAATCGAGGTCAGCCCCAGCATTTT. Its protein product is CAWSSGNRGQPQHF.

There are a few counts of this clonotype. This chain's CDR3 is CASSTATEETQYF. The DNA of the CDR3 is TGTGCCAGCAGCACCGCTACTGAGGAGACCCAGTACTTC. This chain uses TRBV5-4 with TRBJ2-5; D unclear. V dropped 4 bases and J dropped 5 bases, with 12 bases sitting between them. Per germline, CDR1 SGHNT and CDR2 YYREEE (reference sequence). The CDR3 is 13 residues long.

This clonotype has just a few counts. V and J are TRBV9 and TRBJ2-1, with TRBD2 identical over 7 bases. V lost 4 bases, J lost 10 bases, and 5 bases stayed unmatched. The V gene's germline CDR1 is SGDLS and CDR2 YYNGEE. The CDR3 loop spans 12 amino acids. The CDR3 DNA reads as TGTGCCAGCAGCCTGCTAGCGGAAGAGCAGTTCTTC. Translating gives CASSLLAEEQFF.

V and J are TRBV11-2 and TRBJ2-1; 8 bases map to TRBD2. J was trimmed by 0 bases and V by 5 bases; bases with no gene match: 9. The CDR3 covers 17 residues. Germline CDR1 SGHAT, CDR2 FQNNGV. This CDR3 is CASSRASGTSSYNEQFF. As DNA, the CDR3 is TGTGCCAGCAGCCGGGCCAGCGGGACTAGCTCCTACAATGAGCAGTTCTTC.

The rearrangement joins TRBV6-1 to TRBJ2-5; 11 nucleotides agree with TRBD1. Unmatched junction bases numbered 14, after V lost 8 bases and J lost 3 bases. The CDR3 loop spans 17 amino acids. Germline V gene lookup returns CDR1 MNHNS and CDR2 SASEGT. The CDR3: CASWPDRGPYVKETQYF. Written as DNA, the CDR3 is TGTGCCAGCTGGCCGGACAGGGGGCCCTATGTGAAAGAGACCCAGTACTTC.

This clonotype was seen only a few times. The V call is TRBV27, the J call TRBJ2-1; no clear D gene. Germline V gene sequence: CDR1 MNHEY, CDR2 SMNVEV (reference sequence). Trimming removed 5 bases from V and 7 bases from J, with 15 bases in between. The CDR3 sequence is 14 residues long. The CDR3 nucleotides read TGTGCCAGCAGTCCCACACTTAGTGGGAATGAGCAGTTCTTC. Encoded protein: CASSPTLSGNEQFF.

The chain recombines TRBV9 with TRBJ2-3, with D possibly being TRBD1 or TRBD2 (5 bases each). In germline, CDR1 is SGDLS, CDR2 YYNGEE. The CDR3 consists of 15 residues. V was shortened by 4 bases and J by 1 base, with 13 bases between the two germline ends. The CDR3 protein is CASSPRDHGTDTQYF. CDR3 nucleotides: TGTGCCAGCAGCCCCAGGGACCACGGCACAGATACGCAGTATTTT. Full variable domain (outside the CDR3, taken from reference TRBV9 and TRBJ2-3): DSGVTQTPKHLITATGQRVTLRCSPRSGDLSVYWYQQSLDQGLQFLIQYYNGEERAKGNILERFSAQQFPDLHSELNLSSLELGDSALYFCASSPRDHGTDTQYFGPGTRLTVL.

The CDR3 region is CSGRDRGYEQYF. In DNA form, the CDR3 reads TGCAGCGGCCGGGACAGGGGCTACGAGCAGTACTTC. The rearrangement uses TRBV29-1 and TRBJ2-7; TRBD1 agrees at 10 bases. This CDR3 has 12 amino acids. The germline V gene has CDR1 SQVTM and CDR2 ANQGSEA. J was trimmed by 3 bases and V by 7 bases; bases with no gene match: 3.

This chain connects TRBV19 to TRBJ1-1; D is perhaps TRBD1 (6 bases). The CDR3 covers 13 residues. V was trimmed by 7 bases and J by 8 bases, leaving 17 bases between them. The germline V gene encodes CDR1 LNHDA and CDR2 SQIVND (reference sequence). CDR3 nucleotides: TGTGCCAGTAAACACAGAGGACAGATCGAAGCTTTCTTT. This sequence encodes CASKHRGQIEAFF.

The chain uses TRBV9 and TRBJ1-1, with TRBD1 identical over 7 bases. Germline assignment: CDR1 SGDLS and CDR2 YYNGEE. V shed 3 bases, J shed 0 bases, and the junction held 5 bases outside the gene matches. The CDR3 sequence is 15 residues long. The CDR3 DNA sequence: TGTGCCAGCAGCGCCCCAGGGGGGATGAACACTGAAGCTTTCTTT. This translates into CASSAPGGMNTEAFF.